This TCR beta chain is drawn from a study of blood T cells in healthy people across ages. Study-wide points: Per-million-T-cell TCR beta diversity fell roughly linearly with age. CMV status of donors was not determined, possibly confounding expanded clonotype changes. Naive T cell percentage showed a strong correlation with TCR beta diversity.

Alongside a J-beta primer mix, a sample-barcoded 5' primer served in a second PCR lasting about 7 to 12 cycles. TCRdb reprocessed the 5' RACE reads with MiXCR, giving one entry per CDR3 protein. The data show roughly 860,000 distinct CDR3 sequences, approximately 65% seen once. This clonotype was seen ten or more times. Its antigen is still unknown. V was shortened by 2 bases and J by 2 bases, with 6 bases between the two germline ends. This CDR3 is built from 13 residues. CDR1 SEHNR and CDR2 FQNEAQ come from the germline V gene (reference sequence). This TCR was sampled from a man aged 30 to 45 in good health. V usage is TRBV7-9 and J usage is TRBJ2-5, with D perhaps matching TRBD1 (5 bases). Sequencing was done on a sample of blood. The CDR3 DNA sequence: TGTGCCAGCAGCTTACCAGGGCAAGAGACCCAGTACTTC. Protein sequence: CASSLPGQETQYF.